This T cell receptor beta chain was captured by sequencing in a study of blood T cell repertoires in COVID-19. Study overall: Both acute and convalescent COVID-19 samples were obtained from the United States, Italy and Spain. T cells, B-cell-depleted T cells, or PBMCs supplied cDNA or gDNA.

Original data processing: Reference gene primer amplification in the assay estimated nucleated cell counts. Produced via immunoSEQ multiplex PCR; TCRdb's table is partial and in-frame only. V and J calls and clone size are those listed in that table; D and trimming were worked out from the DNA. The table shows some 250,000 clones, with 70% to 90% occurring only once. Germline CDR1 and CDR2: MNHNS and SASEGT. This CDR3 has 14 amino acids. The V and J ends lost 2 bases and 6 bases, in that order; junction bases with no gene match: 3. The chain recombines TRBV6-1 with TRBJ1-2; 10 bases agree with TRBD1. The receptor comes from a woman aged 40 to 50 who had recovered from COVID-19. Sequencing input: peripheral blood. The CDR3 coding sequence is TGTGCCAGCAGTGAACGGGGGACAGGGGATGGCTACACCTTC. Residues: CASSERGTGDGYTF.